This T cell receptor beta chain originates from a study of blood T cell repertoires in COVID-19. Study-level background: Samples of COVID-19 (acute and convalescent) were obtained from the United States, Italy and Spain. From T cells, B-cell-depleted T cells, or PBMCs came the material, which was cDNA or gDNA.

CDR3 length equals 13 residues. Germline assignment: CDR1 LNHDA and CDR2 SQIVND (reference sequence). Trimming cost V 9 bases and J 4 bases; bases outside gene matches: 8. As originally analysed: Amplification with reference gene primers provided the estimates of nucleated cell counts. TCRdb's copy holds only in-frame clones and misses some; the assay was immunoSEQ multiplex PCR. The V and J calls and clone size are taken from that table; D and trimming were inferred from the DNA. In the table there are roughly 69,000 clones, 80% to 90% of which are singletons. Participants were aged roughly 18 to 95 years, lived in 25 or so US areas, and enrolled virtually. This clone was detected a few times.

The specimen was PBMCs or T cells enriched from blood (not recorded which). The clonotype originates from a woman aged 40 to 50 with acute COVID-19. The rearrangement joins TRBV19 to TRBJ1-1; 7 bases fit TRBD1. CDR3 loop: CASDTGESTEAFF. Here the CDR3 DNA reads TGTGCCAGCGATACAGGGGAGAGCACTGAAGCTTTCTTT.